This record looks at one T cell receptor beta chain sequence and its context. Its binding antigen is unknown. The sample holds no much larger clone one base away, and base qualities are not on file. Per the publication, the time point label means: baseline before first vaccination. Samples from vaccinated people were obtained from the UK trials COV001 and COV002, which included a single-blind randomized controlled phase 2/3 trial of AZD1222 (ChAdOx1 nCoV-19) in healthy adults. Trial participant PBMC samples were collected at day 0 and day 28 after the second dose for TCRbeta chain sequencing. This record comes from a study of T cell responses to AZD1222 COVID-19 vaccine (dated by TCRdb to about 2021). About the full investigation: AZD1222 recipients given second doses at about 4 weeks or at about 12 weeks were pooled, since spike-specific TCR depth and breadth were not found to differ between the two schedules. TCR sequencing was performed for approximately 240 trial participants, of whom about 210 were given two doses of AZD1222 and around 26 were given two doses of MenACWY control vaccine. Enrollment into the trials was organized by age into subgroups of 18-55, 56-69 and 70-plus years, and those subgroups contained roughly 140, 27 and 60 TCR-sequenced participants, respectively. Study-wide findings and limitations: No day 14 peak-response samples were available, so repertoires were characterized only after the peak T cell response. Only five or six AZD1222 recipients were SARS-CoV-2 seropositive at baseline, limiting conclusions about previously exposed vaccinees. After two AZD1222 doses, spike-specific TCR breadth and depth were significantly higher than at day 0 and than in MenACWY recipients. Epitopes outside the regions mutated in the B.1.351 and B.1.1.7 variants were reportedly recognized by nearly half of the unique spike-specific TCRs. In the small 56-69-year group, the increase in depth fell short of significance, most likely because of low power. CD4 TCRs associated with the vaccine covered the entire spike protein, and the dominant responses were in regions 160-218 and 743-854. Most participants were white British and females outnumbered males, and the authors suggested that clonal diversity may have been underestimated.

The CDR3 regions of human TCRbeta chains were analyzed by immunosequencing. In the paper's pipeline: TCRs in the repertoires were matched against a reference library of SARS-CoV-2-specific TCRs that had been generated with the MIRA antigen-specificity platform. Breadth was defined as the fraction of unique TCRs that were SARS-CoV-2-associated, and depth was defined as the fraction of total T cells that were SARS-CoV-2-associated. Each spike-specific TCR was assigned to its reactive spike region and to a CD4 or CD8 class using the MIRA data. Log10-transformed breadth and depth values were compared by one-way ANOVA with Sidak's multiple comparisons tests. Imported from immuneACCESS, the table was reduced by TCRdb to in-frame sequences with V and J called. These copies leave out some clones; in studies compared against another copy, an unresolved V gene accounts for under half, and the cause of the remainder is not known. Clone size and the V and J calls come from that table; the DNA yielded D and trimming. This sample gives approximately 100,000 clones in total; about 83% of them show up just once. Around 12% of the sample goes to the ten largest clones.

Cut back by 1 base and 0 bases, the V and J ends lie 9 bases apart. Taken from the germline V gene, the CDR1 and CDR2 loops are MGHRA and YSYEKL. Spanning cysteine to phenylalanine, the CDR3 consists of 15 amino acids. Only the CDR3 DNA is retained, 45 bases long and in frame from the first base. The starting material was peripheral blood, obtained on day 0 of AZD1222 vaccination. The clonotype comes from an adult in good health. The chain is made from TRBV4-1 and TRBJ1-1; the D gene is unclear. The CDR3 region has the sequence CASSQGPAMNTEAFF. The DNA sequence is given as TGCGCCAGCAGCCAAGGTCCAGCCATGAACACTGAAGCTTTCTTT.